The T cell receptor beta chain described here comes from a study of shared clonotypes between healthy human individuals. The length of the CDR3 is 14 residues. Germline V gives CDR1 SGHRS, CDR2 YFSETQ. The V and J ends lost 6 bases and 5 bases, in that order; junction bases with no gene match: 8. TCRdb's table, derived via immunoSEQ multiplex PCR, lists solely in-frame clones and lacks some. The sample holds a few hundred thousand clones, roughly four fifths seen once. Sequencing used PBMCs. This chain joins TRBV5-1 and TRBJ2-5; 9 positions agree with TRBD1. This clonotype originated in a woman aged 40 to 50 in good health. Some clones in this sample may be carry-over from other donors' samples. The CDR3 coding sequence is TGCGCCAGCATCGCGGACAGGGGAGGGGAGACCCAGTACTTC. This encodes CASIADRGGETQYF.